This T cell receptor (beta chain) derives from a study of vaccination and CD4 T cells after COVID-19. As regards this clonotype: The antigen remains undetermined.

Germline V gives CDR1 KGHDR, CDR2 SFDVKD. With 1 base clipped from V and 4 bases from J, the junction kept 5 bases outside the gene matches. The CDR3 has 15 residues. Study conclusions and caveats: Reactive clone data from convalescent patients indicated a median of about 90% appearing only post-vaccination.

Sequenced with the Oncomine TCR Beta short-read assay was DNA taken from cultured CD4+ T cells. TCRdb re-derived calls from the PCR reads in MiXCR, one entry per CDR3 protein. Of 11,000 or so distinct CDR3 sequences in the sample, about three fifths were seen once. The treatment: approximately nine-day PBMC culture with coronavirus spike peptide pools or control peptides (ViraFEST assay). First, ViraFEST expanded antigen-specific T cells with peptide pools, and next it sequenced the TCRs. This clonotype originated in a human donor who had recovered from COVID-19. The V gene is TRBV24-1, the J gene TRBJ1-2, with 7 bases identical to TRBD1. Sequencing used CD4+ T cells from blood, cultured in vitro. The CDR3 loop reads CATSDFRGPIYGYTF. DNA of the CDR3: TGTGCCACCAGTGATTTTAGGGGGCCAATCTATGGCTACACCTTC.